The T cell receptor (beta chain) described here comes from a study of blood T cell repertoires in COVID-19 (dated by TCRdb to between 2020 and 2021). A note on the overall study: Samples covering the acute and convalescent phases of COVID-19 were provided by collaborators in the United States, Italy and Spain. The material from the prospective study consisted of cDNA or gDNA derived from T cells, B-cell-depleted T cells, or PBMCs. Nearly every sample came with metadata listing a de-identified subject ID, COVID-19 status, age in years and sex. Deeply sampled blood TCRbeta repertoires from subjects exposed to, actively infected with, or recovered from COVID-19 were included in the dataset. The repertoires were made available in a free public database intended to serve as a resource for research on the immune response to SARS-CoV-2. Samples were obtained from the ongoing ImmuneRACE study (first 160 participants) and from 1,254 subjects provided by 6 global collaborators. Where HLA class I and class II types were available, the types were taken from metadata supplied by the sample provider, not from assay-based typing.

Whole blood was collected in K2EDTA tubes by collaborating institutions according to the institutions' own protocols. For TCRbeta analysis, collaborators shipped samples as frozen whole blood, isolated PBMCs, or DNA extracted from either of those sample types. Regarding this clone: The clone's antigen remains unknown. Base qualities are not provided; no much larger clone lies one nucleotide away.

The investigation overall reported the following: Clinical and demographic metadata were provided uncurated, with the amount varying by source and participant.

TCRbeta CDR3 regions were amplified from genomic DNA using the immunoSEQ Assay, a bias-controlled multiplex PCR. Under the source paper's analysis protocol: The number of nucleated cells in each sample was estimated by amplification of reference gene primers within the assay. To quantify the absolute abundance of each unique TCRbeta CDR3 rearrangement, sequence reads were collapsed and filtered. Productive Simpson clonality was computed per sample as the square root of Simpson's diversity index over productive rearrangements. TCRdb limited this immuneACCESS table to in-frame rearrangements with V and J called. A share of clones is missing; checked studies link under half to unresolved V genes, and the rest is unexplained. V and J calls and clone size are those listed in that table; D and trimming were worked out from the DNA. For this sample there are approximately 89,000 clones; roughly 80% appear just once. The ten biggest clones cover 15% to 20% of the sample.

The TCR sequence derives from a woman at least 80 years old with acute or convalescent COVID-19. The sample was peripheral blood.

This receptor has the CDR3 CASSLAPLAGGNNEQFF. The nucleotides read TGCGCCAGCAGCTTGGCCCCCCTAGCGGGCGGAAACAATGAGCAGTTCTTC. The V and J segments used are TRBV5-1 and TRBJ2-1; a stretch of 8 junction bases matches TRBD2. Germline trimming: 0 bases from V, 5 bases from J; junction bases outside gene matches: 10. CDR3 length: 17 amino acids, cysteine to phenylalanine. Only the CDR3 portion is preserved as DNA: 51 bases, with reading frame beginning at the first base. CDR1 and CDR2, looked up from the germline V gene, are SGHRS and YFSETQ.